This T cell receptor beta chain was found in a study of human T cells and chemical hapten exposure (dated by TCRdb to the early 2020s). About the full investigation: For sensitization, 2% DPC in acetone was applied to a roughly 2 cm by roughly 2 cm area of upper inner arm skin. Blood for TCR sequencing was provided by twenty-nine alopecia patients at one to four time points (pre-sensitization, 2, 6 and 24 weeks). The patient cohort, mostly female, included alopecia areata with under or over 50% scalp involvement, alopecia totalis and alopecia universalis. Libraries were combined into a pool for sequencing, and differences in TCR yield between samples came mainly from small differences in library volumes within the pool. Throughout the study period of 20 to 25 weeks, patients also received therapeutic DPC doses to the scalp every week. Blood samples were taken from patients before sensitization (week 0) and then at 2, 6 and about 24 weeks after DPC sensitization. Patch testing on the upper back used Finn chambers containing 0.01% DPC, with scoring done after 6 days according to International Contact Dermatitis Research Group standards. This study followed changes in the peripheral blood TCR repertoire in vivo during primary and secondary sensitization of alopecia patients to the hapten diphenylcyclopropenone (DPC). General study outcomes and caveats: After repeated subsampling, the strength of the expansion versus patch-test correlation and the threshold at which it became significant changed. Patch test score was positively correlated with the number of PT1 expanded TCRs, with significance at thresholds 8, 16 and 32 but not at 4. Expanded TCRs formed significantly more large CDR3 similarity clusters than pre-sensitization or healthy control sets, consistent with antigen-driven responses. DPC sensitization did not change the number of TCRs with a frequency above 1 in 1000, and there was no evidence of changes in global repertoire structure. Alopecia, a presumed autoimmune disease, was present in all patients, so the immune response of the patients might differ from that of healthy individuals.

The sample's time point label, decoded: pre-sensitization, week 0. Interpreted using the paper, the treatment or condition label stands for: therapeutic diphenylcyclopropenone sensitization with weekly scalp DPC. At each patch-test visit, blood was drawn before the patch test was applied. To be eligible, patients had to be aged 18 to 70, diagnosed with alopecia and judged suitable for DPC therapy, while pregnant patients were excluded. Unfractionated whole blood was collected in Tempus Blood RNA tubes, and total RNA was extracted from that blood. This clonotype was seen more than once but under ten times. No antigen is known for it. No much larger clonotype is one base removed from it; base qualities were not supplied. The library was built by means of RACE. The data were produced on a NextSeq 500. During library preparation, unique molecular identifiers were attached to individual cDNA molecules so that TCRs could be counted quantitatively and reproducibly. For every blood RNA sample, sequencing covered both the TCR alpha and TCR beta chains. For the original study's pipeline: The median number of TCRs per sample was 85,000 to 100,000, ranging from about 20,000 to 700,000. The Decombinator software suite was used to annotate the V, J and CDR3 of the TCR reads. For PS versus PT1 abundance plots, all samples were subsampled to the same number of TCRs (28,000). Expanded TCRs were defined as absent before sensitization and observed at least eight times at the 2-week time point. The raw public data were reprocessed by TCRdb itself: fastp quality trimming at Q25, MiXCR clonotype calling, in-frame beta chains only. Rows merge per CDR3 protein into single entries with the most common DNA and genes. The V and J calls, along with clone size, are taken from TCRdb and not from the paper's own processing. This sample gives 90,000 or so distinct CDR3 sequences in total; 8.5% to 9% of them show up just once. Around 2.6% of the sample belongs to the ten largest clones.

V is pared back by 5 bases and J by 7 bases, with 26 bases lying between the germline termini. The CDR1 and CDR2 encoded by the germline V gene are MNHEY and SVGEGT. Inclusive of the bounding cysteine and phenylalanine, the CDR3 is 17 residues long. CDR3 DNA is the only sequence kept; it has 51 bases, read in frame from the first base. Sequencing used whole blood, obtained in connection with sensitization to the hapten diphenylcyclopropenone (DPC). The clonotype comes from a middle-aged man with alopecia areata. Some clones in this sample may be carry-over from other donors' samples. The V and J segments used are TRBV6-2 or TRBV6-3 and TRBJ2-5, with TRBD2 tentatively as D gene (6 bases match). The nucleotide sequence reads TGTGCCAGCAGTCTTCCACTAGCTGGGTCGGTTGATGGGACCCAGTACTTC. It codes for CASSLPLAGSVDGTQYF.